This TCR beta chain was sequenced during a study of CD8 T cells in ankylosing spondylitis. General study results and limits: Relatively rare in peripheral blood, disease-linked clones were also CD8+.

TCRdb analysed the 5' RACE reads with MiXCR anew, one entry per CDR3 protein. There are hundreds of thousands of distinct CDR3 sequences in the sample; 30% to 40% occur only once, and approximately 4% lies in the top ten. Worth noting for this clonotype: The target antigen is unknown.

The CDR3 is made up of 19 amino acids. Looked up from germline, CDR1 is SGHRS and CDR2 is YFSETQ. V shed 0 bases and J shed 1 base, with 20 bases lying between them. The sequenced material came from blood, either unsorted or a sorted T cell fraction (not recorded which). The chain employs TRBV5-1 and TRBJ2-1, with D unresolved. This TCR derives from a male donor with ankylosing spondylitis or in good health (not recorded which). CDR3 loop: CASSLAGRGGLISYNEQFF. CDR3 DNA: TGCGCCAGCAGCTTGGCCGGACGAGGTGGCCTTATATCCTACAATGAGCAGTTCTTC.